This is a list of T cell receptor beta chains from one sample in a study of T cells after yellow fever vaccination. A single record per CDR3 protein comes from TCRdb applying MiXCR to the 5' RACE reads. The data show around 320,000 distinct CDR3 sequences, around 10% seen once. The sample in question was CD4+ T cells sorted from PBMCs, obtained 45 days after the yellow fever booster vaccination. The receptors stem from a man aged 18 to 29 who received the YFV17D yellow fever vaccine. Both conserved end residues are part of each CDR3. D genes are given only for firm matches. Only some rows state a clone size, as once, few, many or a class for expanded clones.

v_call	j_call	clone_size	d_call	cdr3_nt	cdr3_aa
TRBV6-5	TRBJ1-2	many	.	TGTGCCAGCAGCCACGGGGGAGGACCATATGGCTACACCTTC	CASSHGGGPYGYTF
TRBV12-3/TRBV12-4	TRBJ2-2	few	.	TGTGCCAGCAGTTTACAGGGGTTTTCGGTCACCGGGGAGCTGTTTTTT	CASSLQGFSVTGELFF
TRBV20-1	TRBJ2-5	few	.	TGCAGTGCTAGAGAGGACTACCCAAGAGAGGTCCAGTACTTC	CSAREDYPREVQYF
TRBV3-1	TRBJ2-3	many	TRBD2	TGTGCCAGCAGCCTGGCGGGACTAGGATCGGGTGATACGCAGTATTTT	CASSLAGLGSGDTQYF
TRBV5-1	TRBJ2-1	many	.	TGCGCCAGCGCCGGGGAGGTTTACAATGAGCAGTTCTTC	CASAGEVYNEQFF
TRBV5-1	TRBJ1-1	few	.	TGCGCCAGCAGCTTTGCGACAGCCGTAAACACTGAAGCTTTCTTT	CASSFATAVNTEAFF
TRBV24-1	TRBJ2-3	.	.	TGTGCCACCAGTGACCCCAGGGGTGAGGGAGATACGCAGTATTTT	CATSDPRGEGDTQYF
TRBV11-2	TRBJ1-6	.	.	TGTGCCAGCAGCCTAGAACCCTGGGGAGGGTCTCGTTCACCCCTCCACTTT	CASSLEPWGGSRSPLHF
TRBV4-3	TRBJ1-2	few	TRBD1	TGCGCCAGCGTCGGCTGGACAGGGGGGAGGTATGGCTACACCTTC	CASVGWTGGRYGYTF
TRBV7-7	TRBJ2-5	many	.	TGTGCCAGCAGCTTAGGGATGGGGGGGCCGGAGACCCAGTACTTC	CASSLGMGGPETQYF
TRBV29-1	TRBJ2-5	many	.	TGCAGCGTTGTGGAGGGTAGGGTCGAGACCCAGTACTTC	CSVVEGRVETQYF
TRBV7-2	TRBJ2-3	.	.	TGTGCCAGCAGCTTATGGTCTCCTCTGCCTACAGATACGCAGTATTTT	CASSLWSPLPTDTQYF
TRBV18	TRBJ1-5	few	.	TGTGCCAGCTCACCAGAGGGGAATAGCAATCAGCCCCAGCATTTT	CASSPEGNSNQPQHF
TRBV5-6	TRBJ2-3	.	.	TGTGCCAGCAGCAAGGACAGCACAGATACGCAGTATTTT	CASSKDSTDTQYF
TRBV5-1	TRBJ1-2	.	.	TGCGCCAGCAGCCTGCAGGGGCGTTATGGCTACACCTTC	CASSLQGRYGYTF
TRBV4-3	TRBJ2-2	many	.	TGCGCCAGCAGCCAAAGACTTGATACGAACACCGGGGAGCTGTTTTTT	CASSQRLDTNTGELFF
TRBV28	TRBJ2-1	many	TRBD2	TGTGCCAGCGTAGGCGGGAGCTCCTACAATGAGCAGTTCTTC	CASVGGSSYNEQFF
TRBV7-3	TRBJ2-1	.	TRBD2	TGTGCCAGCAGCAAAACCGGCCGGACTAGCGGCAACAATGAGCAGTTCTTC	CASSKTGRTSGNNEQFF
TRBV18	TRBJ2-7	few	TRBD1	TGTGCCAGCTCACCCCCCGGGACAGGGGGCTACGAGCAGTACTTC	CASSPPGTGGYEQYF